This T cell receptor beta chain was recovered during a study of blood T cell repertoires in COVID-19. Those who participated ranged in age from roughly 18 to 95 years and resided in about two dozen US areas. Profiled with immunoSEQ multiplex PCR; TCRdb holds only in-frame clones, not every one. This table has around 250,000 clones, approximately 90% appearing once. The ends lost 8 bases at V and 6 bases at J; junction bases unmatched: 3. The CDR3 is 13 residues long. Germline V gene sequence: CDR1 KGHSH, CDR2 LQKENI. The origin of this receptor is a woman aged 40 to 50 with acute COVID-19. Sequencing used PBMCs or T cells enriched from blood (not recorded which). The chain recombines TRBV18 with TRBJ1-6, with 8 bases fitting TRBD1. The CDR3 DNA reads as TGTGCCAGCAGTACAGGGGGTAATTCACCCCTCCACTTT. Translating gives CASSTGGNSPLHF.